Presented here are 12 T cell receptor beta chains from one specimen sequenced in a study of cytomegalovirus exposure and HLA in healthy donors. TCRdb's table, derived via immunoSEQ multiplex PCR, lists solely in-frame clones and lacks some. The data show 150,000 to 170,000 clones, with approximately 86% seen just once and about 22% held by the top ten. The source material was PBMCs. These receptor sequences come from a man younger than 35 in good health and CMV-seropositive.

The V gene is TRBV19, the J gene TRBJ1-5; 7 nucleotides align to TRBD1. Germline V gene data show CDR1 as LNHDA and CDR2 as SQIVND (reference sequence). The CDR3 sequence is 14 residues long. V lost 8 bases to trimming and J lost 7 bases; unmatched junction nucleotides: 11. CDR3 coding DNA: TGTGCCAGTCGACCGACAGGGAGAGGGCAGCCCCAGCATTTT. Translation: CASRPTGRGQPQHF.

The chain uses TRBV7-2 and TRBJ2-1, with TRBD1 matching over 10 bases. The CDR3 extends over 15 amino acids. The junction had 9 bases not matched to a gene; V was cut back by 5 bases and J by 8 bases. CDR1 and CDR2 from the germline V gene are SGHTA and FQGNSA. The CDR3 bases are TGTGCCAGCAGCCGGCCGGGACAGGGGTCCTATGAGCAGTTCTTC. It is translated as CASSRPGQGSYEQFF.

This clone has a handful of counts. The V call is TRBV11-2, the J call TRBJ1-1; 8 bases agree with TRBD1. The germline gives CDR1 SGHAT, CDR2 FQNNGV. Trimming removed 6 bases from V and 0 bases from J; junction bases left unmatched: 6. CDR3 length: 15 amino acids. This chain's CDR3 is CASRPGQGMNTEAFF. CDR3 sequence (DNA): TGTGCCAGCAGACCTGGACAGGGAATGAACACTGAAGCTTTCTTT.

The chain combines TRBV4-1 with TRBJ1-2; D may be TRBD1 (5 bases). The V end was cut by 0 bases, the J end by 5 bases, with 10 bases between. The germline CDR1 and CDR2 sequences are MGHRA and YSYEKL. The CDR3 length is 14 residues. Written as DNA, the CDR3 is TGCGCCAGCAGCCAAGATCGGGGGTTATATGGCTACACCTTC. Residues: CASSQDRGLYGYTF.

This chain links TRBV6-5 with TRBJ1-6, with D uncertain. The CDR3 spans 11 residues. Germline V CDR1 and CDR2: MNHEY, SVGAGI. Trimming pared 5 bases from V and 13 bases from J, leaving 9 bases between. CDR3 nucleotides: TGTGCCAGCAGTGAAGAACAGCCCCTCCACTTT. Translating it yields CASSEEQPLHF.

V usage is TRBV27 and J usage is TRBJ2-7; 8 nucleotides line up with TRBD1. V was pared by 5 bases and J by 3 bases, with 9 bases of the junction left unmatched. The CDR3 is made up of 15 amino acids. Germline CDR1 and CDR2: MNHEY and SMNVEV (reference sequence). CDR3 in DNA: TGTGCCAGCAGTCTCTTCGGACAGGGTGGCTACGAGCAGTACTTC. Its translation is CASSLFGQGGYEQYF.

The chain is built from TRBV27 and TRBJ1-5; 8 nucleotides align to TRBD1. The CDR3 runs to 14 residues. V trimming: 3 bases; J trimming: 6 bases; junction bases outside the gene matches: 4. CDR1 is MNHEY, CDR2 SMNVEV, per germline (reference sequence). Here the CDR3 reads CASSFSTGGQPQHF. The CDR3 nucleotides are TGTGCCAGCAGTTTTAGCACAGGGGGTCAGCCCCAGCATTTT.

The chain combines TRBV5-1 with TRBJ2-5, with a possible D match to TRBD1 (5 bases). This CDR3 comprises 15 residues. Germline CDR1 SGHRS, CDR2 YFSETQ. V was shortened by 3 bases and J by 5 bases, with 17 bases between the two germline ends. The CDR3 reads CASSSSGIQLETQYF. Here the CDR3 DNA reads TGCGCCAGCAGCTCCTCAGGGATCCAGCTCGAGACCCAGTACTTC. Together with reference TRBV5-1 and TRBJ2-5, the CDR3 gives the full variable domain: KAGVTQTPRYLIKTRGQQVTLSCSPISGHRSVSWYQQTPGQGLQFLFEYFSETQRNKGNFPGRFSGRQFSNSRSEMNVSTLELGDSALYLCASSSSGIQLETQYFGPGTRLLVL.

In DNA, the CDR3 is TGTGCCAGCAGCTACACCACAGATACGCAGTATTTT. It specifies CASSYTTDTQYF. The chain couples TRBV13 to TRBJ2-3; D gene ambiguous. The V gene lost 4 bases and the J gene lost 2 bases, with 4 bases spanning the gap. The CDR3 covers 12 residues. Germline assignment: CDR1 PRHDT and CDR2 FYEKMQ (reference sequence).

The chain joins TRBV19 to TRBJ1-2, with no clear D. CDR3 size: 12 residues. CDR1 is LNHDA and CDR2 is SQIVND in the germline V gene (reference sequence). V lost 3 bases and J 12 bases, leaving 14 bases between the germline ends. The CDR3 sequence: CASSMGGGGHTF. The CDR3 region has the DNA TGTGCCAGTAGTATGGGAGGCGGCGGCCACACCTTC.

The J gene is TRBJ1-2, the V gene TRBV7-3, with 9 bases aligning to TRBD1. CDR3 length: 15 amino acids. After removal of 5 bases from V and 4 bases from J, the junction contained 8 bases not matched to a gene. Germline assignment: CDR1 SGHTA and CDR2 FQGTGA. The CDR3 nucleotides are TGTGCCAGCAGCCCAGGGACAGGGCAAGCCTATGGCTACACCTTC. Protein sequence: CASSPGTGQAYGYTF.

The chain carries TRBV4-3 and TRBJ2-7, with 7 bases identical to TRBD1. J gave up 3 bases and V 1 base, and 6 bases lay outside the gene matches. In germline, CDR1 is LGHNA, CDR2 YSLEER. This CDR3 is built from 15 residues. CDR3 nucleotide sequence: TGCGCCAGCAGCCAAGCACAGGGGAGTCTCTACGAGCAGTACTTC. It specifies CASSQAQGSLYEQYF.